This TCR delta chain is from a study of γδ T cells in repeated Plasmodium falciparum infection. This clone was detected many times. The CDR3 runs 17 residues. With 0 bases clipped from V and 7 bases from J, the junction kept 13 bases outside the gene matches. Looked up from germline, CDR1 is GEAIGNYY and CDR2 is EKD. TCRdb ran CATT on the multiplex PCR reads. The sample includes around 86,000 delta-chain clones, more than 1.4% of them seen just once. Gammadelta T cells were flow-sorted from PBMC into Vgamma9/Vdelta2+ and Vdelta2-negative populations for bulk analysis. This receptor was taken from a pool of human donors (malaria-infected and uninfected, not separated). The sequenced sample consisted of gamma-delta T cells from blood. The gene calls are TRDV2 and TRDJ1, with 10 positions matching TRDD3. The DNA of the CDR3 is TGTGCCTGTGACACCGTTATACGCACTGGGGGATTTGTTAAACTCATCTTT. This sequence encodes CACDTVIRTGGFVKLIF.